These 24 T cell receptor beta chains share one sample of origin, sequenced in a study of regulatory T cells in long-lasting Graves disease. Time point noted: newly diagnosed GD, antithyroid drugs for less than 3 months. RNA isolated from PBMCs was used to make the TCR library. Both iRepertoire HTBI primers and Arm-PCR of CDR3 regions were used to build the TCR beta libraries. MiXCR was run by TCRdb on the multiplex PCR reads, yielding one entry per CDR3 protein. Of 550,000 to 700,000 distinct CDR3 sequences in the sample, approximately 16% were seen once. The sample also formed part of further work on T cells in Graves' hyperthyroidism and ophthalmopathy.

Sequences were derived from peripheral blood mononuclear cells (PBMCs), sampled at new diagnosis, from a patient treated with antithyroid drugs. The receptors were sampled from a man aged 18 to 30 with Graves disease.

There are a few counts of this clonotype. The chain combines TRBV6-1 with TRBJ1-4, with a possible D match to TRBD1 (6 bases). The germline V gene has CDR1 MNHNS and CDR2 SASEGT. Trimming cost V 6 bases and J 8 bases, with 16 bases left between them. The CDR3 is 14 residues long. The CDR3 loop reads CASSSRGQGEKLFF. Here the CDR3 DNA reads TGTGCCAGCAGCTCTCGGGGACAAGGGGAAAAACTGTTTTTT.

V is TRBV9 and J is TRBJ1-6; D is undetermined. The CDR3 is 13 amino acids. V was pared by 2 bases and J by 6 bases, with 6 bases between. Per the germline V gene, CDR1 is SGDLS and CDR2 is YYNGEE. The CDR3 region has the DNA TGTGCCAGCAGCGTCGCTAGTAATTCACCCCTCCACTTT. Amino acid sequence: CASSVASNSPLHF.

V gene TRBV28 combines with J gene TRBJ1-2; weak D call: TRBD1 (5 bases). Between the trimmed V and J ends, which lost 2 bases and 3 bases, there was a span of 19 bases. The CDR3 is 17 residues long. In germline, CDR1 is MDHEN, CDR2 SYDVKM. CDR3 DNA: TGTGCCAGCAGTTTAATCTTTGCGGGGGGTTCCGACTATGGCTACACCTTC. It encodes CASSLIFAGGSDYGYTF.

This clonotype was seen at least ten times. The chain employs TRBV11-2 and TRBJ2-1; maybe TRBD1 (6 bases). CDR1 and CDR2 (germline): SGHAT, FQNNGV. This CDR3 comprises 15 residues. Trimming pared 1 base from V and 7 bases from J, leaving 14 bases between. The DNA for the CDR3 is TGTGCCAGCAGCTTAGTAGTTCAGGGGCGAAATGAGCAGTTCTTC. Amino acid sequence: CASSLVVQGRNEQFF.

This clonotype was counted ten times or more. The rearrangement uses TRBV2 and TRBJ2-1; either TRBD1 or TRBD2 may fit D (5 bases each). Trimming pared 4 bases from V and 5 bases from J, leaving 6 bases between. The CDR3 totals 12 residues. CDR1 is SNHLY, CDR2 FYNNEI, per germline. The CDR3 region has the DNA TGTGCCAGCAGTGGGGACCACAATGAGCAGTTCTTC. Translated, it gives CASSGDHNEQFF.

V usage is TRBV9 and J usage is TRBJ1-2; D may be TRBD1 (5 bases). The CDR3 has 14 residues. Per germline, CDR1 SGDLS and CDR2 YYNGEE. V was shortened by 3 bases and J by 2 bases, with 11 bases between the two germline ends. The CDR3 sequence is CASSAGDGNYGYTF. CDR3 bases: TGTGCCAGCAGCGCCGGGGACGGGAACTATGGCTACACCTTC.

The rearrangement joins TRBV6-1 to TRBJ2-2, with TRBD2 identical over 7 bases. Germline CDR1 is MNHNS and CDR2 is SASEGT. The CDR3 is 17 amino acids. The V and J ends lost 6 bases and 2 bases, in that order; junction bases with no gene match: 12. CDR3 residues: CASRLSAAGSNTGELFF. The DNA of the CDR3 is TGTGCCAGCAGGCTGTCGGCAGCGGGATCTAACACCGGGGAGCTGTTTTTT.

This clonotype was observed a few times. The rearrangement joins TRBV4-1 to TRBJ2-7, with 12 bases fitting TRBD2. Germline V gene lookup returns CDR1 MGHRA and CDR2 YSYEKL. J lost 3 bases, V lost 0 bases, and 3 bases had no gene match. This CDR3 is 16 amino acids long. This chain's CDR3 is CASSQELAGGLYEQYF. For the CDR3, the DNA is TGCGCCAGCAGCCAAGAACTAGCGGGAGGTCTCTACGAGCAGTACTTC.

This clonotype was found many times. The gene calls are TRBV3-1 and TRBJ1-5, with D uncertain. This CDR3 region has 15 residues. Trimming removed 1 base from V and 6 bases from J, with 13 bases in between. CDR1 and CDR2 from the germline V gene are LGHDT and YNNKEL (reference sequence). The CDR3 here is CASSQAALGRQPQHF. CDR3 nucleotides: TGTGCCAGCAGCCAAGCGGCCCTTGGGCGTCAGCCCCAGCATTTT. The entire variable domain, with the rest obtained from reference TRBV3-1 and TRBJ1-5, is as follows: DTAVSQTPKYLVTQMGNDKSIKCEQNLGHDTMYWYKQDSKKFLKIMFSYNNKELIINETVPNRFSPKSPDKAHLNLHINSLELGDSAVYFCASSQAALGRQPQHFGDGTRLSIL.

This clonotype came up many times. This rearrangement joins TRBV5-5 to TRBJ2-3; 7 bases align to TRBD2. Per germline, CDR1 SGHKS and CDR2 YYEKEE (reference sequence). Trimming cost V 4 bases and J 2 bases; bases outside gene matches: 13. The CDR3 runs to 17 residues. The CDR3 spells CASSPGWASGDTDTQYF. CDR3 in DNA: TGTGCCAGCAGCCCTGGTTGGGCTAGCGGAGACACAGATACGCAGTATTTT. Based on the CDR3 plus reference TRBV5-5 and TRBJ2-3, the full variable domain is DAGVTQSPTHLIKTRGQQVTLRCSPISGHKSVSWYQQVLGQGPQFIFQYYEKEERGRGNFPDRFSARQFPNYSSELNVNALLLGDSALYLCASSPGWASGDTDTQYFGPGTRLTVL.

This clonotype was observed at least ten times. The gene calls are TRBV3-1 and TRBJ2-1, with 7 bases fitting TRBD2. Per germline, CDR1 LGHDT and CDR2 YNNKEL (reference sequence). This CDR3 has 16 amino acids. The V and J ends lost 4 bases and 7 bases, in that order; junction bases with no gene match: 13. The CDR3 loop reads CASSPYSSGTGNEQFF. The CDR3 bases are TGTGCCAGCAGCCCTTACTCTAGCGGTACCGGTAATGAGCAGTTCTTC.

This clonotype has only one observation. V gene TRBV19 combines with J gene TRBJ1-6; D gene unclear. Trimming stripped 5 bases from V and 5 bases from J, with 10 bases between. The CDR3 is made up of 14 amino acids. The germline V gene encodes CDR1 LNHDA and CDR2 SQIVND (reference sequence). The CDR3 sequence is CASSQGRNNSPLHF. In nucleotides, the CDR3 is TGTGCCAGTAGTCAAGGACGGAATAATTCACCCCTCCACTTT.

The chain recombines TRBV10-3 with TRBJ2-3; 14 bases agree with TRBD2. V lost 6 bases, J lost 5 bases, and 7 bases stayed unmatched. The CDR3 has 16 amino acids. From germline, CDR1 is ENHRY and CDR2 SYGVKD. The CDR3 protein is CAIRGVGLAGVDTQYF. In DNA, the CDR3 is TGTGCCATCAGAGGAGTGGGACTAGCGGGAGTAGATACGCAGTATTTT.

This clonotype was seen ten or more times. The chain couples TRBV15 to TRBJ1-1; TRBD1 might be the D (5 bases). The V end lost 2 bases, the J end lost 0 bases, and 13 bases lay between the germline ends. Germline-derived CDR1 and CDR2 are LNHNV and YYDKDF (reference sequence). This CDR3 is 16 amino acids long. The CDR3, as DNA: TGTGCCACCAGCAGACCCCCGGGACGGATGAACACTGAAGCTTTCTTT. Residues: CATSRPPGRMNTEAFF.

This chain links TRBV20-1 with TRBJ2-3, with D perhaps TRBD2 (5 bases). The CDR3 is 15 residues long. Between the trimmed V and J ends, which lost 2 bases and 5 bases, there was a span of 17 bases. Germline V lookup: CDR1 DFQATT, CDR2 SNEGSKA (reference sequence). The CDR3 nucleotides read TGCAGTGCTAGATCCCCCGTCAGGAGGAAAGATACGCAGTATTTT. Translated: CSARSPVRRKDTQYF.

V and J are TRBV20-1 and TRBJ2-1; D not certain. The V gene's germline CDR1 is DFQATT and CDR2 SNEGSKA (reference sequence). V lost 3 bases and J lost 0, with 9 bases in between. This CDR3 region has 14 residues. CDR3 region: CSARTVSSYNEQFF. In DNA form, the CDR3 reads TGCAGTGCTAGGACCGTCAGCTCCTACAATGAGCAGTTCTTC.

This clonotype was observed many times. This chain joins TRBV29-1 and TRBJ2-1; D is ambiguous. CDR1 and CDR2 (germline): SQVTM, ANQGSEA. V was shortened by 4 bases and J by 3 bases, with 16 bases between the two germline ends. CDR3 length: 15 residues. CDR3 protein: CSVVDPSFNYNEQFF. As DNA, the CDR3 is TGCAGCGTTGTGGATCCCTCGTTTAACTACAATGAGCAGTTCTTC.

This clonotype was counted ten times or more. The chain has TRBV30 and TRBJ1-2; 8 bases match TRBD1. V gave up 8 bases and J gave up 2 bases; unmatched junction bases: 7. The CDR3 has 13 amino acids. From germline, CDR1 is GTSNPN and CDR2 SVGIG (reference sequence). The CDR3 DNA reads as TGTGCCCGAAACACAGGGGGAAACTATGGCTACACCTTC. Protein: CARNTGGNYGYTF.

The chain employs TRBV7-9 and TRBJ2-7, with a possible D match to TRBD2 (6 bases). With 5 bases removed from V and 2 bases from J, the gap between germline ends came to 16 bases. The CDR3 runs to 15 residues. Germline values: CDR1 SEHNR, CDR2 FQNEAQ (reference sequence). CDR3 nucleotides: TGTGCCAGCAGCCTCATGGGCCGGGAGCCCTACGAGCAGTACTTC. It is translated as CASSLMGREPYEQYF.

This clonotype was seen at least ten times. The chain's CDR3 is CSARDRSPPTVMNTEAFF. CDR3 DNA sequence: TGCAGTGCTAGAGACCGGAGCCCCCCGACAGTGATGAACACTGAAGCTTTCTTT. The chain recombines TRBV20-1 with TRBJ1-1; D possibly corresponds to TRBD1 (5 bases). V was trimmed by 0 bases and J by 0 bases, leaving 20 bases between them. The CDR3 sequence is 18 residues long. Germline V gene lookup returns CDR1 DFQATT and CDR2 SNEGSKA (reference sequence).

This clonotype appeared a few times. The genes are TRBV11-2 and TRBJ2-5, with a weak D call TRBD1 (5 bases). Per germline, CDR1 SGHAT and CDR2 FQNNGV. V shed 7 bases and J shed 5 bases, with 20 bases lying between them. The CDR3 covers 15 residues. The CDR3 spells CASTRQGRLHETQYF. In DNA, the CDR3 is TGTGCCAGCACGCGGCAGGGCCGGCTTCACGAGACCCAGTACTTC.

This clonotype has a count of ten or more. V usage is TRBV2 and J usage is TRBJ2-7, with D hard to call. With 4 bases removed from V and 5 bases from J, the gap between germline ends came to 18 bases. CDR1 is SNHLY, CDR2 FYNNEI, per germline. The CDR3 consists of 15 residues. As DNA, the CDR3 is TGTGCCAGCAGTGGCCAGAAGGCTGTCAAAAACGAGCAGTACTTC. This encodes CASSGQKAVKNEQYF.

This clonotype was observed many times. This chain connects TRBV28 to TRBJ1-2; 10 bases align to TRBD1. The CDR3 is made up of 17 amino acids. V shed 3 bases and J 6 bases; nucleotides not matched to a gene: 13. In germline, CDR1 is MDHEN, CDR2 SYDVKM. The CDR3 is CASSFRDRGNPMDGYTF. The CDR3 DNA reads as TGTGCCAGCAGTTTCCGGGACAGGGGCAACCCTATGGATGGCTACACCTTC.

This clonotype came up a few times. Here the CDR3 reads CASSLEPAREQFF. CDR3 DNA: TGTGCCAGCAGCTTAGAGCCAGCTCGGGAGCAGTTCTTC. This rearrangement joins TRBV7-2 to TRBJ2-1; D gene ambiguous. This CDR3 is built from 13 residues. The germline V gene encodes CDR1 SGHTA and CDR2 FQGNSA. V was cut by 1 base and J by 10 bases, with 11 bases left in between.